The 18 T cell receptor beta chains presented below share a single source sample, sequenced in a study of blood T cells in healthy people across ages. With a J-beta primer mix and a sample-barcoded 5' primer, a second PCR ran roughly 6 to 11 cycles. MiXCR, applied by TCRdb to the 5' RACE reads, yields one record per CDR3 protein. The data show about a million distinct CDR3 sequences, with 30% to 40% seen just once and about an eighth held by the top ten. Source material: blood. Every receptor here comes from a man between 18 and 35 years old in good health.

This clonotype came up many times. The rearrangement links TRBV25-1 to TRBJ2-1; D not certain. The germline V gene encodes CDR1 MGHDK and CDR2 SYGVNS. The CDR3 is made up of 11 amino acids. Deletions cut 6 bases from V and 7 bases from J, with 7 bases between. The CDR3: CASRKGNEQFF. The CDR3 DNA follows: TGTGCCAGCAGGAAAGGGAATGAGCAGTTCTTC.

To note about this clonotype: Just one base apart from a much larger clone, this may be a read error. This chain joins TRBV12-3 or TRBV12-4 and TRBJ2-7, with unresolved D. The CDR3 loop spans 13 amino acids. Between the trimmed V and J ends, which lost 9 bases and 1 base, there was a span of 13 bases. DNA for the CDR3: TGTGCCAGTTGGCCCATGGGGTCCTACGAGCAGTACTTC. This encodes CASWPMGSYEQYF.

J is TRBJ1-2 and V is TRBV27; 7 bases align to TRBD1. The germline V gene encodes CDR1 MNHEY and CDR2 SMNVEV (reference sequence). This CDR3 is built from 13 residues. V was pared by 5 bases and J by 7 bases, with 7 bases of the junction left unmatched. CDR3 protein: CASSRTGPGGYTF. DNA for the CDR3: TGTGCCAGCAGTCGGACAGGCCCTGGTGGCTACACCTTC.

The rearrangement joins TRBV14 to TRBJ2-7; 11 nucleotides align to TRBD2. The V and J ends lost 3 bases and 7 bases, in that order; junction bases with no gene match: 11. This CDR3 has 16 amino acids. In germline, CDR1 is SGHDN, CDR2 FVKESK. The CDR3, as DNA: TGTGCCAGCAGCCATCCGGGACTAGCGGTCTACAATGAGCAGTACTTC. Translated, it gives CASSHPGLAVYNEQYF.

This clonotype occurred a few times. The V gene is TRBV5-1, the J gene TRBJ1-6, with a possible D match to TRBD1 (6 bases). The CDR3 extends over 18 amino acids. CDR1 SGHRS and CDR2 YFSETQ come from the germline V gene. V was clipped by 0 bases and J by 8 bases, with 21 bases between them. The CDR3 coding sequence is TGCGCCAGCAGCTTGGCCGGTACTTCAGGGGTCTCGGATTCACCCCTCCACTTT. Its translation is CASSLAGTSGVSDSPLHF.

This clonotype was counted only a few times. Here the CDR3 DNA reads TGCAGCGTTGGGGCAGGGGTAGGCTATGGCTACACCTTC. It specifies CSVGAGVGYGYTF. This chain connects TRBV29-1 to TRBJ1-2; possibly TRBD1 for D (6 bases). The CDR3 is made up of 13 amino acids. Germline CDR1 and CDR2: SQVTM and ANQGSEA. V gave up 4 bases and J gave up 4 bases, with 13 bases separating them.

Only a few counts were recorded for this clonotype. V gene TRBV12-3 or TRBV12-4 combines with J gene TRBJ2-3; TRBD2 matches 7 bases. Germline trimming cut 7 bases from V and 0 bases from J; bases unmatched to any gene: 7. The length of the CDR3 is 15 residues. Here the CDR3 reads CASTLGGFSTDTQYF. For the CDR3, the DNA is TGTGCCAGCACCCTCGGGGGGTTTAGCACAGATACGCAGTATTTT.

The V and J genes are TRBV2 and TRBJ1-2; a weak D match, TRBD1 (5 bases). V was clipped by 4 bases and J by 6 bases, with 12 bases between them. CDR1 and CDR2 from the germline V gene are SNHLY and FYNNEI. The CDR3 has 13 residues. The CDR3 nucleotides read TGTGCCAGCAGTGCGGGACCGCGGAATGGCTACACCTTC. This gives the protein CASSAGPRNGYTF.

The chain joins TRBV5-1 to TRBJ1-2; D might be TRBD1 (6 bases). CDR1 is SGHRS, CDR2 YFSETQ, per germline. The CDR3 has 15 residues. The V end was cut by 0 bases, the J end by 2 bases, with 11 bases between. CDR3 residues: CASSLAGTRNYGYTF. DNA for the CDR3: TGCGCCAGCAGCTTGGCCGGGACACGAAACTATGGCTACACCTTC.

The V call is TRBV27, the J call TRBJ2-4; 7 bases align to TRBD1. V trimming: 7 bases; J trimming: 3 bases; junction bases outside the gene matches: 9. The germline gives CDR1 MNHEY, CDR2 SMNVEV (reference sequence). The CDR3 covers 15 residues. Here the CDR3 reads CASTVWNRGKNIQYF. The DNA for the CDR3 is TGTGCCAGCACCGTGTGGAACAGGGGCAAAAACATTCAGTACTTC.

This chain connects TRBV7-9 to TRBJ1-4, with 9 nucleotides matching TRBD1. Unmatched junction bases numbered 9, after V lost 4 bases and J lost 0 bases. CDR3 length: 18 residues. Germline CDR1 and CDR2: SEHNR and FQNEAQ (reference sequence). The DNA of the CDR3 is TGTGCCAGCAGCTCGGGGACAGGGTGGGAACCAACTAATGAAAAACTGTTTTTT. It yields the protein CASSSGTGWEPTNEKLFF.

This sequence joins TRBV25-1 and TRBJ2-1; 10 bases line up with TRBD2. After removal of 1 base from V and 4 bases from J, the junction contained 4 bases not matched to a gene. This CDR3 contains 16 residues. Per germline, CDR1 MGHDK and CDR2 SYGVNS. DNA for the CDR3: TGTGCCAGCAGTGAATTGTCTAGCGGGGGTTACAATGAGCAGTTCTTC. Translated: CASSELSSGGYNEQFF.

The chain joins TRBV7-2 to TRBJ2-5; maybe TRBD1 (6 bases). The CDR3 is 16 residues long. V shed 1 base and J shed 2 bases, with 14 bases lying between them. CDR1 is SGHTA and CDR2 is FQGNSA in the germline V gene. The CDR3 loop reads CASSLDGGRGQETQYF. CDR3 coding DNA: TGTGCCAGCAGCTTAGATGGGGGTAGGGGGCAAGAGACCCAGTACTTC.

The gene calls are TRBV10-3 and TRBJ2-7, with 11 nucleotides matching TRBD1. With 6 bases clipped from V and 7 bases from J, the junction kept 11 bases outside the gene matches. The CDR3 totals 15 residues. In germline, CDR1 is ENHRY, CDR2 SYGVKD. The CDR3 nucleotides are TGTGCCATCAGCCGGACAGGGGGCAAGTACAATGAGCAGTACTTC. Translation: CAISRTGGKYNEQYF.

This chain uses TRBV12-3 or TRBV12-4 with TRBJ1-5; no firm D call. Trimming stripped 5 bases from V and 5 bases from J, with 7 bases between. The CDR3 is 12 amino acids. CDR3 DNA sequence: TGTGCCAGCAGTCCCCGGTATCAGCCCCAGCATTTT. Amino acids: CASSPRYQPQHF.

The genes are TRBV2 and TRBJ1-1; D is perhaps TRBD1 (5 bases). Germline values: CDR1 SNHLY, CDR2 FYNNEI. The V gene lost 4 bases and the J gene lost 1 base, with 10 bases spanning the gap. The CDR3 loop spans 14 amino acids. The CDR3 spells CASSAERGNTEAFF. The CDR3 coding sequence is TGTGCCAGCAGTGCCGAAAGGGGGAACACTGAAGCTTTCTTT.

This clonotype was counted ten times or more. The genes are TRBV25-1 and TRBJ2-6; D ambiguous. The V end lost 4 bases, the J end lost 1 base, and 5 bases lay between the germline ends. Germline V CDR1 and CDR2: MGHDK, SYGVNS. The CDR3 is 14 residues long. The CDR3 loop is CASSGGSGANVLTF. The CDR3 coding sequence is TGTGCCAGCAGTGGTGGGTCTGGGGCCAACGTCCTGACTTTC.

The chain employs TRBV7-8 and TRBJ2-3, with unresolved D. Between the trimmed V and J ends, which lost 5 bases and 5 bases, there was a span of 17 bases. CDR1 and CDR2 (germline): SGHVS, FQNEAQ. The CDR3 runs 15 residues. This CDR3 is CASSLKWGRKDTQYF. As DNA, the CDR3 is TGTGCCAGCAGCCTAAAGTGGGGAAGGAAAGATACGCAGTATTTT.